What follows are 24 T cell receptor beta chains derived from one specimen sequenced in a study of Graves' ophthalmopathy and Graves' hyperthyroidism. RNA transcripts yielded amplified TCR beta CDR3 regions. The first-round RT-PCR employed HTBI primers together with the Qiagen OneStep RT-PCR kit. A multiplex PCR was then performed as the second round. One entry per CDR3 protein results from TCRdb running MiXCR on the multiplex PCR reads. The sample contains about 1.2 million distinct CDR3 sequences, 35% to 45% of which appear only once. The sample taken for sequencing was peripheral blood or thyroid tissue (not recorded which). The receptor source for this set is an adult man with Graves' hyperthyroidism.

This clonotype showed up many times. The chain has TRBV10-3 and TRBJ1-1; D is undetermined. The CDR3 length is 13 residues. V lost 7 bases to trimming and J lost 8 bases, with 17 bases between them. Germline CDR1 and CDR2: ENHRY and SYGVKD. The CDR3 here is CAITQAVGYEAFF. The CDR3 DNA reads TGTGCCATCACTCAAGCGGTGGGTTACGAAGCTTTCTTT.

In this sample, this clonotype turned up many times. V gene TRBV7-3 combines with J gene TRBJ2-7, with a weak D call TRBD2 (5 bases). CDR3 length equals 13 residues. Germline V gives CDR1 SGHTA, CDR2 FQGTGA. V dropped 5 bases and J dropped 4 bases, with 12 bases sitting between them. CDR3 nucleotide sequence: TGTGCCAGCAGCCCGAAAAGCGGATACGAGCAGTACTTC. Residues: CASSPKSGYEQYF.

At least ten counts were recorded for this clonotype. The rearrangement uses TRBV20-1 and TRBJ1-1; D is uncertain. The CDR3 covers 12 residues. Trimming removed 6 bases at V and 4 bases at J, with 12 bases between. Germline V gene lookup returns CDR1 DFQATT and CDR2 SNEGSKA (reference sequence). The CDR3: CSAYEQFTEAFF. The CDR3 DNA reads TGCAGTGCATACGAGCAGTTCACTGAAGCTTTCTTT.

This chain uses TRBV9 with TRBJ1-6, with 8 bases identical to TRBD1. Germline CDR1 SGDLS, CDR2 YYNGEE. The CDR3 runs to 12 residues. The trim removed 3 bases at V and 11 bases at J, leaving 1 base unmatched. CDR3 in amino acids: CASSGTGTPLHF. For the CDR3, the DNA is TGTGCCAGCAGCGGGACAGGGACACCCCTCCACTTT.

This clonotype was recorded at least ten times. V gene TRBV19 combines with J gene TRBJ2-5; 7 bases align to TRBD1. Trimming removed 3 bases from V and 2 bases from J; junction bases left unmatched: 0. CDR3 length equals 13 residues. Germline V gives CDR1 LNHDA, CDR2 SQIVND (reference sequence). The CDR3 loop is CASSMTGQETQYF. In DNA, the CDR3 is TGTGCCAGTAGTATGACAGGGCAAGAGACCCAGTACTTC.

The chain carries TRBV6-4 and TRBJ1-1; D perhaps matches TRBD1 (5 bases). In germline, CDR1 is MRHNA, CDR2 SNTAGT. The CDR3 sequence is 13 residues long. The V end was cut by 6 bases, the J end by 2 bases, with 10 bases between. DNA of the CDR3: TGTGCCAGCAGGGAAACAGGTAACACTGAAGCTTTCTTT. It yields the protein CASRETGNTEAFF.

In its sample, this clonotype was seen a few times. The J gene is TRBJ1-1, the V gene TRBV5-1; 8 bases agree with TRBD1. Per germline, CDR1 SGHRS and CDR2 YFSETQ. This CDR3 has 15 amino acids. Trimming took 4 bases from V and 5 from J; bases not matched to a gene: 10. The CDR3 coding sequence is TGCGCCAGCAGCGGACCGACAGGGGTAAAGACTGAAGCTTTCTTT. Translated, it gives CASSGPTGVKTEAFF.

Notes on this clonotype: Given a much more abundant clone one base away, this may be a read error. The chain carries TRBV7-9 and TRBJ1-1; TRBD1 matches at 7 bases. CDR1 is SEHNR, CDR2 FQNEAQ, per germline (reference sequence). This CDR3 has 17 amino acids. CDR3 DNA: TGTGTCAGCAGCAGTGGGCTCTTGGGACAGCGGAACACTGAAGCTTTCTTT. Residues: CVSSSGLLGQRNTEAFF. Supplemented by reference TRBV7-9 and TRBJ1-1, the full variable domain reads DTGVSQNPRHKITKRGQNVTFRCDPISEHNRLYWYRQTLGQGPEFLTYFQNEAQLEKSRLLSDRFSAERPKGSFSTLEIQRTEQGDSAMYLCVSSSGLLGQRNTEAFFGQGTRLTVV.

A word on this clonotype: The conserved phenylalanine or tryptophan is not found at the CDR3 terminus, so this likely reflects a read error. The chain has TRBV9 and TRBJ2-7, with 9 bases fitting TRBD2. V lost 5 bases, J lost 0 bases, and 6 bases stayed unmatched. In germline, CDR1 is SGDLS, CDR2 YYNGEE. The CDR3 covers 15 residues. This chain's CDR3 is CASSLSGRSSYEQYL. DNA for the CDR3: TGTGCCAGCAGTCTCAGCGGGAGGAGCTCCTACGAGCAGTACCTC.

This clonotype was seen more than once but under ten times. The rearrangement links TRBV4-3 to TRBJ1-3, with D maybe TRBD1 (5 bases). The CDR3 sequence is 15 residues long. The V end lost 0 bases, the J end lost 3 bases, and 9 bases lay between the germline ends. Germline V gives CDR1 LGHNA, CDR2 YSLEER. The CDR3 loop reads CASSQDGRVGNTIYF. The CDR3, as DNA: TGCGCCAGCAGCCAAGATGGCAGGGTTGGAAACACCATATATTTT.

With regard to this clonotype: Since a much larger clone is just one base distant, this may be a read error. The chain combines TRBV19 with TRBJ1-1; 8 nucleotides match TRBD1. The CDR3 has 14 residues. V shed 7 bases and J 6 bases; nucleotides not matched to a gene: 10. Germline V gives CDR1 LNHDA, CDR2 SQIVND (reference sequence). CDR3: CASTEQGGYAEAFF. Written as DNA, the CDR3 is TGTGCCAGTACCGAACAGGGGGGTTATGCTGAAGCTTTCTTT.

In this sample, this clonotype turned up a few times. The chain has TRBV27 and TRBJ2-7, with D possibly matching TRBD1 (5 bases). Deletions cut 3 bases from V and 8 bases from J, with 14 bases between. CDR1 and CDR2 (germline): MNHEY, SMNVEV (reference sequence). The CDR3 covers 13 residues. For the CDR3, the DNA is TGTGCCAGCAGTTTGAGTGACAGCGCTCAGCAGTACTTC. This encodes CASSLSDSAQQYF.

This clonotype was observed a few times. V and J are TRBV10-3 and TRBJ2-7, with TRBD1 matching over 9 bases. Germline trimming cut 8 bases from V and 9 bases from J; bases unmatched to any gene: 8. CDR1 is ENHRY, CDR2 SYGVKD, per germline. The CDR3 contains 12 residues. The CDR3 here is CAIRRDRDRQYF. For the CDR3, the DNA is TGTGCCATCCGCCGGGACAGGGATCGGCAGTACTTC.

CDR3 protein: CAYSARDRRGETQYF. As DNA, the CDR3 is TGTGCCTACAGTGCCCGGGACAGGCGTGGGGAGACCCAGTACTTC. The rearrangement uses TRBV10-3 and TRBJ2-6, with 8 bases aligning to TRBD1. The J call could be wrong; TRBJ2-5 is a better fit for the DNA end. The CDR3 spans 15 residues. Germline V gene lookup returns CDR1 ENHRY and CDR2 SYGVKD.

This clonotype has a count of ten or more. The V and J genes are TRBV29-1 and TRBJ2-7; D may match TRBD1 or TRBD2 (5 bases each). Trimming shortened V by 2 bases and J by 7 bases, and 15 bases separated the two germline ends. Germline CDR1 and CDR2: SQVTM and ANQGSEA. There are 13 residues in the CDR3. This chain's CDR3 is CSVETGERGEQYF. The CDR3 region has the DNA TGCAGCGTTGAAACCGGGGAAAGGGGTGAGCAGTACTTC.

This clonotype has a handful of counts. The V gene is TRBV7-2, the J gene TRBJ2-5, with TRBD2 matching over 10 bases. This CDR3 comprises 15 residues. The germline CDR1 and CDR2 sequences are SGHTA and FQGNSA. V lost 3 bases and J lost 7; bases outside the gene matches: 8. The CDR3 nucleotides read TGTGCCAGCAGCTTGGTTAGCGGGAGGAGCGGGACCCAGTACTTC. Its translation is CASSLVSGRSGTQYF.

A few counts support this clonotype. V gene TRBV6-5 combines with J gene TRBJ2-5, with 7 positions matching TRBD2. From germline, CDR1 is MNHEY and CDR2 SVGAGI. V lost 6 bases and J lost 2; bases outside the gene matches: 6. This CDR3 region has 14 residues. CDR3 bases: TGTGCCAGCAGGCCACGACTAGCTCAAGAGACCCAGTACTTC. Amino acids: CASRPRLAQETQYF.

The CDR3 protein is CASSPSAGTPYEQYF. The CDR3 DNA reads as TGCGCCAGCAGCCCCTCGGCGGGGACCCCCTACGAGCAGTACTTC. The chain recombines TRBV4-1 with TRBJ2-7; perhaps TRBD2 as D (6 bases). V was shortened by 4 bases and J by 2 bases, with 15 bases between the two germline ends. CDR3 length: 15 amino acids. Germline V gene sequence: CDR1 MGHRA, CDR2 YSYEKL.

This clonotype was recorded a few times. The CDR3 sequence is CAISDLGQGDTEAFF. Written as DNA, the CDR3 is TGTGCCATCAGTGACTTGGGACAGGGAGACACTGAAGCTTTCTTT. This chain links TRBV10-3 with TRBJ1-1, with 9 bases aligning to TRBD1. This CDR3 has 15 residues. After removal of 3 bases from V and 3 bases from J, the junction contained 5 bases not matched to a gene. Germline CDR1 is ENHRY and CDR2 is SYGVKD.

This rearrangement joins TRBV7-9 to TRBJ1-1; tentatively, D is TRBD1 (5 bases). The CDR3 contains 12 residues. Germline V gives CDR1 SEHNR, CDR2 FQNEAQ (reference sequence). Trimming took 3 bases from V and 11 from J, leaving 13 bases between them. CDR3 sequence reads: CASSLTGDLAFF. CDR3 DNA: TGTGCCAGCAGCTTGACGGGGGATTTGGCTTTCTTT.

This clonotype was picked up many times. This rearrangement joins TRBV19 to TRBJ1-6; D perhaps matches TRBD1 (6 bases). V dropped 7 bases and J dropped 15 bases, with 19 bases sitting between them. The CDR3 covers 13 residues. The germline gives CDR1 LNHDA, CDR2 SQIVND (reference sequence). The CDR3 DNA reads as TGTGCCAGTACCCCTCCCATGGGACATCTCCTCCACTTT. Its translation is CASTPPMGHLLHF.

This clonotype was seen ten or more times. CDR3 DNA: TGCGCCAGCAGCTGGAAGGGGAACGAGCAGTACTTC. This encodes CASSWKGNEQYF. The V gene is TRBV5-1, the J gene TRBJ2-7, with a possible D match to TRBD1 (5 bases). This CDR3 is 12 amino acids long. Trimming took off 3 bases at V and 5 bases at J, with 9 bases between the two ends. The germline CDR1 and CDR2 sequences are SGHRS and YFSETQ. The variable domain in full, with the rest retrieved from reference TRBV5-1 and TRBJ2-7, is KAGVTQTPRYLIKTRGQQVTLSCSPISGHRSVSWYQQTPGQGLQFLFEYFSETQRNKGNFPGRFSGRQFSNSRSEMNVSTLELGDSALYLCASSWKGNEQYFGPGTRLTVT.

J is TRBJ2-5 and V is TRBV6-2 or TRBV6-3; tentatively, D is TRBD2 (7 bases). The germline V gene has CDR1 MNHEY and CDR2 SVGEGT. Trimming removed 2 bases from V and 2 bases from J, with 18 bases in between. The CDR3 spans 17 residues. CDR3 nucleotide sequence: TGTGCCAGCAGTTACCAGCCCCCGGGGGGCCGGCAAGAGACCCAGTACTTC. Protein product: CASSYQPPGGRQETQYF.

The chain combines TRBV7-9 with TRBJ1-2; 7 bases are shared with TRBD1. The CDR3 runs to 15 residues. The V gene end was trimmed by 5 bases and the J gene end by 6 bases; junction bases not matched to a gene: 12. Germline V gives CDR1 SEHNR, CDR2 FQNEAQ (reference sequence). This chain's CDR3 is CASSPSPGGIHGYTF. CDR3 nucleotides: TGTGCCAGCAGCCCGAGCCCAGGGGGGATCCATGGCTACACCTTC.